In its sample, the clone carrying this T cell receptor (beta chain) ranks as medium-sized. Per germline, CDR1 SEHNR and CDR2 FQNEAQ (reference sequence). The V end lost 6 bases, the J end lost 0 bases, and 14 bases lay between the germline ends. This CDR3 is built from 15 residues. These data belong to a study of blood T cell repertoires in COVID-19. Study background: The cDNA or gDNA used as material had been derived from T cells, B-cell-depleted T cells, or PBMCs.

Authors' analysis steps: By means of reference gene primer amplification, nucleated cell counts were estimated. Some clones are missing from TCRdb's copy, which holds only in-frame ones; the method was immunoSEQ multiplex PCR. The V and J calls and clone size are taken from that table; D and trimming were inferred from the DNA. This table has 200,000 to 250,000 clones, approximately 86% appearing once. Material: peripheral blood. This clonotype was sampled from a woman aged 45-65 years with COVID-19, enrolled during active disease. The J gene is TRBJ1-1, the V gene TRBV7-9; a possible D gene is TRBD1 (5 bases). The CDR3 here is CASSYRQPLNTEAFF. The DNA for the CDR3 is TGTGCCAGCAGTTACCGACAGCCCCTGAACACTGAAGCTTTCTTT.